This record concerns one T cell receptor beta chain sequence. What it binds is not known. The record originates from a study of human versus mouse CDR3 diversity and MHC coevolution. Overall study: The immunoSEQ assay reportedly detects one in 200,000 T cells. General study points: By iCHAO1, human TCR beta clonotypes numbered about 1.6 million, the most.

Generated by immunoSEQ multiplex PCR, the TCRdb table keeps only in-frame clones and is missing some. Among fewer than 80,000 clones listed, roughly 90% were seen once. V was pared by 6 bases and J by 0 bases, with 15 bases between. CDR1 is MDHEN, CDR2 SYDVKM, per germline. The CDR3 covers 16 residues. The specimen sequenced was naive CD4+ T cells from blood. Subset here: CD45RO-negative CD62L-positive naive CD4 T cells. The receptor was isolated from a person between 25 and 70 years old in good health. The genes are TRBV28 and TRBJ1-3; D is perhaps TRBD1 (5 bases). The chain's CDR3 is CASRPGATSSGNTIYF. For the CDR3, the DNA is TGTGCCAGCAGGCCCGGGGCGACTAGCTCTGGAAACACCATATATTTT.